The rows below give T cell receptor beta chains drawn from one sample of a study of CD8+ T cells in alopecia areata. TCRdb's copy holds only in-frame clones and misses some; the assay was immunoSEQ multiplex PCR. This table holds hundreds of thousands of clones, 58% found once. The sequenced sample was CD4+ T cells sorted from blood, obtained at week 24, from a patient treated with tofacitinib. Receptors originate from a human donor with alopecia areata. The CDR3 runs from the conserved cysteine through the conserved F or W. A D gene is named only where the DNA matches it firmly. A row's size may be missing; if present it is once, few, many or a size class.

clone size: -; D gene: TRBD1; V gene: TRBV30; J gene: TRBJ1-5; CDR3 protein: CAWSGGQGANQPQHF; CDR3 DNA: TGTGCCTGGAGTGGGGGACAGGGGGCAAATCAGCCCCAGCATTTT
clone size: -; D gene: -; V gene: TRBV30; J gene: TRBJ2-2; CDR3 protein: CAWSSANTGELFF; CDR3 DNA: TGTGCCTGGAGTTCAGCTAACACCGGGGAGCTGTTTTTT
clone size: -; D gene: -; V gene: TRBV15; J gene: TRBJ2-5; CDR3 protein: CATSSGYQETQYF; CDR3 DNA: TGTGCCACCAGCTCAGGGTATCAAGAGACCCAGTACTTC
clone size: -; D gene: -; V gene: TRBV5-6; J gene: TRBJ1-5; CDR3 protein: CASSLAGVRQPQHF; CDR3 DNA: TGTGCCAGCAGCTTGGCAGGGGTAAGGCAGCCCCAGCATTTT
clone size: -; D gene: TRBD1; V gene: TRBV2; J gene: TRBJ1-2; CDR3 protein: CASNQPGTVYGYTF; CDR3 DNA: TGTGCCAGCAATCAACCCGGGACAGTCTATGGCTACACCTTC
clone size: -; D gene: TRBD1; V gene: TRBV29-1; J gene: TRBJ2-5; CDR3 protein: CSAGTEMETQYF; CDR3 DNA: TGCAGCGCTGGGACAGAAATGGAGACCCAGTACTTC
clone size: few; D gene: -; V gene: TRBV6-6; J gene: TRBJ2-7; CDR3 protein: CASSLLGSSYEQYF; CDR3 DNA: TGTGCCAGCAGTCTACTAGGGTCCTCCTACGAGCAGTACTTC
clone size: -; D gene: -; V gene: TRBV30; J gene: TRBJ2-2; CDR3 protein: CAWSAPRRFTGELFF; CDR3 DNA: TGTGCCTGGAGTGCCCCGAGACGGTTCACCGGGGAGCTGTTTTTT
clone size: -; D gene: -; V gene: TRBV30; J gene: TRBJ2-2; CDR3 protein: CAWSGRYTGELFF; CDR3 DNA: TGTGCCTGGTCCGGCCGATACACCGGGGAGCTGTTTTTT
clone size: -; D gene: -; V gene: TRBV5-1; J gene: TRBJ2-4; CDR3 protein: CASSLDGSLAKNIQYF; CDR3 DNA: TGCGCCAGCAGCTTGGATGGCAGTTTAGCCAAAAACATTCAGTACTTC
clone size: -; D gene: -; V gene: TRBV2; J gene: TRBJ2-3; CDR3 protein: CASSARDGTTDTQYF; CDR3 DNA: TGTGCCAGCAGTGCCCGGGACGGTACGACAGATACGCAGTATTTT
clone size: -; D gene: TRBD2; V gene: TRBV9; J gene: TRBJ2-7; CDR3 protein: CASSALAGGYLQYF; CDR3 DNA: TGTGCCAGCAGCGCATTAGCGGGGGGCTATCTCCAGTACTTC
clone size: -; D gene: -; V gene: TRBV13; J gene: TRBJ1-4; CDR3 protein: CASSLGFQKLFF; CDR3 DNA: TGTGCCAGCAGCTTAGGGTTTCAAAAACTGTTTTTT
clone size: -; D gene: -; V gene: TRBV7-2; J gene: TRBJ1-6; CDR3 protein: CASSRTAPGSNSPLHF; CDR3 DNA: TGTGCCAGCAGCCGGACAGCCCCGGGAAGTAATTCACCCCTCCACTTT
clone size: -; D gene: -; V gene: TRBV7-9; J gene: TRBJ2-2; CDR3 protein: CASSRQVTGELFF; CDR3 DNA: TGTGCCAGCAGCCGACAGGTCACCGGGGAGCTGTTTTTT
clone size: -; D gene: TRBD1; V gene: TRBV5-1; J gene: TRBJ1-5; CDR3 protein: CASSSTGGVQPQHF; CDR3 DNA: TGCGCCAGCAGTTCTACAGGGGGCGTCCAGCCCCAGCATTTT
clone size: -; D gene: -; V gene: TRBV11-3; J gene: TRBJ2-3; CDR3 protein: CASSTGPTGTQYF; CDR3 DNA: TGTGCCAGCAGTACAGGCCCGACAGGTACGCAGTATTTT
clone size: few; D gene: TRBD1; V gene: TRBV11-2; J gene: TRBJ1-5; CDR3 protein: CASSPDREGPQHF; CDR3 DNA: TGTGCCAGCAGCCCGGACAGGGAAGGGCCCCAGCATTTT
clone size: -; D gene: -; V gene: TRBV2; J gene: TRBJ2-7; CDR3 protein: CASSEAAQWSEQYF; CDR3 DNA: TGTGCCAGCAGTGAAGCGGCCCAGTGGTCCGAGCAGTACTTC
clone size: -; D gene: -; V gene: TRBV29-1; J gene: TRBJ2-3; CDR3 protein: CSLRGTDTQYF; CDR3 DNA: TGCAGCCTTCGAGGCACAGATACGCAGTATTTT
clone size: once; D gene: TRBD1; V gene: TRBV29-1; J gene: TRBJ1-3; CDR3 protein: CSAAGQVLNTIYF; CDR3 DNA: TGCAGCGCCGCAGGACAGGTTTTGAACACCATATATTTT